The next 32 T cell receptor beta chains were all read from a single sample in a study of blood T cell repertoires in COVID-19. Assay: immunoSEQ multiplex PCR; the TCRdb copy retains only in-frame clones and omits some. This sample carries 60,000 to 90,000 clones, more than 70% of them seen once, and the ten largest clones take less than 6%. What was sequenced was peripheral blood. Receptors originate from a man between 60 and 75 years old with active or convalescent COVID-19.

The chain combines TRBV7-8 with TRBJ2-3; 9 positions agree with TRBD2. Per germline, CDR1 SGHVS and CDR2 FQNEAQ. The CDR3 runs 16 residues. V lost 4 bases and J lost 2; bases outside the gene matches: 7. The CDR3 region is CASSSRGGGATDTQYF. The CDR3, as DNA: TGTGCCAGCAGCTCCCGGGGCGGGGGGGCCACAGATACGCAGTATTTT.

The chain combines TRBV19 with TRBJ2-3; possible D gene TRBD2, 6 bases. Looked up from germline, CDR1 is LNHDA and CDR2 is SQIVND (reference sequence). The CDR3 spans 15 residues. V was cut by 6 bases and J by 0 bases, with 13 bases left in between. In DNA, the CDR3 is TGTGCCAGTAGGGTCGGTGGGACTAGCACAGATACGCAGTATTTT. This codes for CASRVGGTSTDTQYF. Together with reference TRBV19 and TRBJ2-3, the CDR3 gives the full variable domain: DGGITQSPKYLFRKEGQNVTLSCEQNLNHDAMYWYRQDPGQGLRLIYYSQIVNDFQKGDIAEGYSVSREKKESFPLTVTSAQKNPTAFYLCASRVGGTSTDTQYFGPGTRLTVL.

The rearrangement links TRBV9 to TRBJ1-5; 7 bases align to TRBD1. CDR1 is SGDLS and CDR2 is YYNGEE in the germline V gene. CDR3 length equals 16 residues. V trimming: 3 bases; J trimming: 0 bases; junction bases outside the gene matches: 6. CDR3 sequence (DNA): TGTGCCAGCAGCGGGATGGGACAGTATAGCAATCAGCCCCAGCATTTT. Its translation: CASSGMGQYSNQPQHF.

The chain uses TRBV19 and TRBJ1-1; D is perhaps TRBD1 (6 bases). Trimming pared 6 bases from V and 1 base from J, leaving 18 bases between. CDR1 and CDR2 from the germline V gene are LNHDA and SQIVND (reference sequence). This CDR3 spans 16 amino acids. The CDR3 here is CASRWRRGGENTEAFF. The DNA of the CDR3 is TGTGCCAGTAGATGGAGGAGGGGGGGTGAGAACACTGAAGCTTTCTTT.

This clone came up once. The genes are TRBV7-2 and TRBJ2-3; 10 bases are shared with TRBD1. CDR1 SGHTA and CDR2 FQGNSA come from the germline V gene. With 3 bases clipped from V and 7 bases from J, the junction kept 7 bases outside the gene matches. The CDR3 is 15 amino acids. The CDR3 loop reads CASSLGQGLSNTQYF. The CDR3, as DNA: TGTGCCAGCAGCTTGGGACAGGGGCTTTCCAATACGCAGTATTTT.

The chain is built from TRBV30 and TRBJ1-3; D ambiguous. V shed 5 bases and J shed 0 bases, with 8 bases lying between them. The CDR3 extends over 13 amino acids. Germline CDR1 is GTSNPN and CDR2 is SVGIG (reference sequence). This CDR3 is CAWDQNSGNTIYF. The CDR3 nucleotides read TGTGCCTGGGATCAAAACTCTGGAAACACCATATATTTT.

The CDR3 is CASSVDGGGTGELFF. The CDR3 bases are TGTGCCAGCAGCGTAGACGGGGGGGGCACCGGGGAGCTGTTTTTT. The J gene is TRBJ2-2, the V gene TRBV9; 8 positions agree with TRBD2. This CDR3 region has 15 residues. Germline-derived CDR1 and CDR2 are SGDLS and YYNGEE. The V gene end was trimmed by 0 bases and the J gene end by 4 bases; junction bases not matched to a gene: 2.

The rearrangement links TRBV9 to TRBJ2-1, with 12 bases lining up with TRBD1. The V and J ends lost 0 bases and 7 bases, in that order; junction bases with no gene match: 8. The CDR3 extends over 17 amino acids. CDR1 and CDR2 from the germline V gene are SGDLS and YYNGEE. CDR3 nucleotide sequence: TGTGCCAGCAGCGTAGCTGGGACAGGGGGCATTTTGAATGAGCAGTTCTTC. Protein product: CASSVAGTGGILNEQFF.

This clone is a singleton in its sample. CDR3 nucleotides: TGTGCCTGGGGAACTCCGGGACTAGCGGACCACAATGAGCAGTTCTTC. This codes for CAWGTPGLADHNEQFF. The gene calls are TRBV30 and TRBJ2-1; TRBD2 matches at 11 bases. The CDR3 contains 16 residues. Losses at the gene ends were 5 bases for V and 5 bases for J; bases not matched to a gene: 11. Germline loops: CDR1 GTSNPN, CDR2 SVGIG (reference sequence).

The count of this clone is one. The V and J genes are TRBV21-1 and TRBJ2-3; the D call TRBD2 from the table was never checked on the DNA. TRBV21-1 is described as a pseudogene. The CDR3 runs 14 residues. Written as DNA, the CDR3 is TGTGCCAGCAGCAAAGCCCGGGACACAGATACGCAGTATTTT. Translating it yields CASSKARDTDTQYF.

In this sample, this clone turned up once. CDR3 protein: CASSHGRGPVDEQFF. The CDR3, as DNA: TGTGCCAGCAGTCACGGGAGGGGGCCAGTGGATGAGCAGTTCTTC. The chain uses TRBV6-5 and TRBJ2-1, with D tentatively TRBD2 (8 bases). Per germline, CDR1 MNHEY and CDR2 SVGAGI. CDR3 length equals 15 residues. Trimming stripped 5 bases from V and 8 bases from J, with 19 bases between.

The chain combines TRBV7-8 with TRBJ2-5; TRBD2 matches at 12 bases. V was clipped by 1 base and J by 1 base; unmatched bases: 7. From germline, CDR1 is SGHVS and CDR2 FQNEAQ. The CDR3 has 18 amino acids. The CDR3 bases are TGTGCCAGCAGCTTAGTTTCTAGCGGGGGGGCTGTCCAAGAGACCCAGTACTTC. Protein: CASSLVSSGGAVQETQYF.

V and J are TRBV4-2 and TRBJ1-2; 9 nucleotides match TRBD1. This CDR3 comprises 14 residues. Germline V CDR1 and CDR2: LGHNA, YNFKEQ. Losses at the gene ends were 1 base for V and 8 bases for J; bases not matched to a gene: 5. DNA for the CDR3: TGTGCCAGCAGCCAAGGTACAGGGGGCGAAGGCTACACCTTC. Protein: CASSQGTGGEGYTF.

The chain carries TRBV19 and TRBJ1-6; TRBD1 aligns across 7 bases. CDR1 LNHDA and CDR2 SQIVND come from the germline V gene (reference sequence). The V and J ends lost 5 bases and 6 bases, in that order; junction bases with no gene match: 16. This CDR3 has 18 amino acids. The CDR3 region is CASSSPRTGALVNSPLHF. CDR3 coding DNA: TGTGCCAGTAGTTCGCCCCGGACAGGCGCCCTTGTTAATTCACCCCTCCACTTT.

The CDR3: CASSLDSAYTEAFF. CDR3 nucleotides: TGTGCCAGCAGCTTAGATTCAGCGTACACTGAAGCTTTCTTT. V is TRBV7-8 and J is TRBJ1-1, with unresolved D. V was shortened by 1 base and J by 3 bases, with 9 bases between the two germline ends. The CDR3 covers 14 residues. CDR1 and CDR2 (germline): SGHVS, FQNEAQ.

This clone was picked up a small number of times. This chain uses TRBV19 with TRBJ1-5; D unclear. V was clipped by 3 bases and J by 3 bases, with 12 bases between them. Germline lookup yields CDR1 LNHDA and CDR2 SQIVND (reference sequence). This CDR3 is 15 amino acids long. CDR3 region: CASSIPPGNNQPQHF. DNA of the CDR3: TGTGCCAGTAGTATCCCCCCCGGGAACAATCAGCCCCAGCATTTT.

The chain couples TRBV5-1 to TRBJ2-5; TRBD2 aligns across 9 bases. Germline loops: CDR1 SGHRS, CDR2 YFSETQ. The J segment lost 5 bases and the V segment lost 0 bases, leaving 8 bases of the junction unmatched. CDR3 length equals 16 residues. The CDR3 DNA is TGCGCCAGCAGCTTGGGAGCTAGCGGGGACCTCGAGACCCAGTACTTC. This gives the protein CASSLGASGDLETQYF.

The chain carries TRBV11-2 and TRBJ2-5, with D unresolved. The CDR3 has 13 residues. Trimming removed 2 bases at V and 5 bases at J, with 9 bases between. Germline V CDR1 and CDR2: SGHAT, FQNNGV. CDR3 coding DNA: TGTGCCAGCAGCTTATCCACAGATGAGACCCAGTACTTC. It is translated as CASSLSTDETQYF.

The chain joins TRBV7-2 to TRBJ2-5; 9 nucleotides line up with TRBD1. Trimming cost V 5 bases and J 4 bases; bases outside gene matches: 5. In germline, CDR1 is SGHTA, CDR2 FQGNSA. The CDR3 spans 14 residues. The CDR3 loop reads CASSPRQGGETQYF. The CDR3 bases are TGTGCCAGCAGCCCCCGACAGGGGGGAGAGACCCAGTACTTC.

This clone was seen only once. The chain couples TRBV27 to TRBJ2-7, with D possibly TRBD1 on 6 matching bases. V lost 3 bases and J 2 bases, leaving 14 bases between the germline ends. CDR1 is MNHEY and CDR2 is SMNVEV in the germline V gene (reference sequence). The CDR3 runs 15 residues. CDR3 nucleotide sequence: TGTGCCAGCAGTTTTGGGGCGGCAGGGGCCTACGAGCAGTACTTC. Translating it yields CASSFGAAGAYEQYF.

This clone was seen ten or more times. The chain carries TRBV9 and TRBJ1-1; 12 bases agree with TRBD1. The germline V gene has CDR1 SGDLS and CDR2 YYNGEE. The CDR3 covers 15 residues. Trimming cost V 3 bases and J 12 bases; bases outside gene matches: 12. CDR3: CASSADSGTGGSTFF. The CDR3 coding sequence is TGTGCCAGCAGCGCCGATTCCGGGACAGGGGGCTCCACTTTCTTT.

The chain joins TRBV27 to TRBJ1-4; 7 positions agree with TRBD1. Trimming removed 2 bases from V and 3 bases from J; junction bases left unmatched: 6. The CDR3 length is 16 residues. Germline V gene sequence: CDR1 MNHEY, CDR2 SMNVEV (reference sequence). The CDR3 nucleotides read TGTGCCAGCAGTTTAAGAGGGGGCAGATCTAATGAAAAACTGTTTTTT. This translates into CASSLRGGRSNEKLFF.

J is TRBJ2-5 and V is TRBV7-2; tentatively, D is TRBD2 (5 bases). The V and J ends lost 1 base and 4 bases respectively, with 13 bases between them. This CDR3 has 15 amino acids. Germline V gene lookup returns CDR1 SGHTA and CDR2 FQGNSA. CDR3 residues: CASSLGDRRRETQYF. In nucleotides, the CDR3 is TGTGCCAGCAGCTTAGGTGACCGGAGGCGAGAGACCCAGTACTTC.

The chain employs TRBV6-5 and TRBJ2-1; the D gene is possibly TRBD2 (6 bases). The germline gives CDR1 MNHEY, CDR2 SVGAGI. V dropped 6 bases and J dropped 6 bases, with 12 bases sitting between them. CDR3 length: 13 amino acids. The CDR3 here is CASSGQEGNEQFF. CDR3 nucleotides: TGTGCCAGCAGCGGGCAGGAGGGCAATGAGCAGTTCTTC.

This clone was picked up a small number of times. As DNA, the CDR3 is TGTGCCAGCTCACCAACTAGCGGCTACGAGCAGTACTTC. Protein sequence: CASSPTSGYEQYF. V usage is TRBV18 and J usage is TRBJ2-7, with 8 positions matching TRBD2. Germline-derived CDR1 and CDR2 are KGHSH and LQKENI. The length of the CDR3 is 13 residues. V gave up 2 bases and J gave up 3 bases; unmatched junction bases: 0.

V gene TRBV14 combines with J gene TRBJ2-1; 8 bases map to TRBD2. The CDR3 totals 13 residues. The germline gives CDR1 SGHDN, CDR2 FVKESK. V lost 7 bases, J lost 6 bases, and 5 bases stayed unmatched. The DNA of the CDR3 is TGTGCCAGCAAGGTTAGCGGGGCCAATGAGCAGTTCTTC. Protein product: CASKVSGANEQFF.

This clone turned up a few times. One end of the junction fails to match germline, which may point to a read error. This chain joins TRBV27 and TRBJ1-1, with D perhaps TRBD1 (6 bases). CDR1 and CDR2 from the germline V gene are MNHEY and SMNVEV (reference sequence). This CDR3 has 13 amino acids. Here the CDR3 DNA reads TGTGCCAGCAGTAGACAGGTGAATACTGAAGCTTTCTTT. It encodes CASSRQVNTEAFF.

The gene calls are TRBV5-1 and TRBJ1-2, with D perhaps matching TRBD1 (6 bases). The germline gives CDR1 SGHRS, CDR2 YFSETQ. The CDR3 spans 14 residues. Trimming took off 0 bases at V and 5 bases at J, with 11 bases between the two ends. CDR3 protein: CASSLEDRGYGYTF. In DNA form, the CDR3 reads TGCGCCAGCAGCTTGGAGGACAGAGGATATGGCTACACCTTC. Full variable domain (remainder filled in from reference TRBV5-1 and TRBJ1-2): KAGVTQTPRYLIKTRGQQVTLSCSPISGHRSVSWYQQTPGQGLQFLFEYFSETQRNKGNFPGRFSGRQFSNSRSEMNVSTLELGDSALYLCASSLEDRGYGYTFGSGTRLTVV.

This rearrangement joins TRBV18 to TRBJ2-7, with 8 bases aligning to TRBD1. This CDR3 comprises 14 residues. V shed 3 bases, J shed 6 bases, and the junction held 7 bases outside the gene matches. The germline gives CDR1 KGHSH, CDR2 LQKENI. CDR3 sequence: CASSPSKQGGEQYF. CDR3 bases: TGTGCCAGCTCACCCTCGAAACAGGGGGGCGAGCAGTACTTC.

V and J are TRBV29-1 and TRBJ1-4; 11 bases are a match to TRBD1. V shed 7 bases, J shed 7 bases, and the junction held 8 bases outside the gene matches. This CDR3 is built from 14 residues. Per the germline V gene, CDR1 is SQVTM and CDR2 is ANQGSEA. CDR3 nucleotides: TGCAGCGCTGTAACCGGGACAGGGGGTGAAAAACTGTTTTTT. Its translation: CSAVTGTGGEKLFF.

This chain links TRBV27 with TRBJ2-6; possibly TRBD2 for D (5 bases). The V gene's germline CDR1 is MNHEY and CDR2 SMNVEV (reference sequence). V shed 5 bases and J shed 0 bases, with 23 bases lying between them. The CDR3 covers 20 residues. CDR3 region: CASSASPSRGWTSGANVLTF. The CDR3, as DNA: TGTGCCAGCAGTGCATCTCCCTCACGAGGGTGGACCTCTGGGGCCAACGTCCTGACTTTC.

The J gene is TRBJ2-7, the V gene TRBV11-2; TRBD1 might be the D (6 bases). Trimming took off 3 bases at V and 3 bases at J, with 18 bases between the two ends. The CDR3 covers 16 residues. CDR1 is SGHAT, CDR2 FQNNGV, per germline. The CDR3 spells CASSLRGSQFFYEQYF. The CDR3 region has the DNA TGTGCCAGCAGCTTGAGGGGGTCACAATTCTTCTACGAGCAGTACTTC.